This T cell receptor beta chain is from a study of cytomegalovirus exposure and HLA in healthy donors. Study conclusions and caveats: Reportedly, cytomegalovirus status was diagnosed with high sensitivity and specificity.

This PCR relied on a set of 60 Vbeta primers and 13 Jbeta primers. TCRdb keeps only in-frame clones here, not all; method: immunoSEQ multiplex PCR. The sample holds about 64,000 clones, 77% seen once. In the case of this clone: Its specificity is unknown.

Sequencing was performed on PBMCs. The clonotype was recovered from a male donor in good health and CMV-seropositive.

The CDR3 DNA reads TGTGCCAGCAGGTTAGGGGCCTCCTACGAGCAGTACTTC. It specifies CASRLGASYEQYF. V gene TRBV27 combines with J gene TRBJ2-7, with D possibly matching TRBD1 (5 bases). CDR1 is MNHEY, CDR2 SMNVEV, per germline (reference sequence). The CDR3 has 13 residues. Trimming shortened V by 6 bases and J by 0 bases, and 9 bases separated the two germline ends.